A selection of T cell receptor beta chains follows, all from one sample in a study of blood T cell repertoires in COVID-19. Assay used: immunoSEQ multiplex PCR; TCRdb lists only in-frame clones, some missing. The profile shows around 230,000 clones, around 90% of them singletons. Sequencing input: PBMCs or T cells enriched from blood (not recorded which). The receptor source for this set is a woman in her thirties who had recovered from COVID-19. CDR3s include the opening cysteine and the closing phenylalanine or tryptophan. The order of the fields is V gene, J gene, CDR3 protein.

v_gene: TRBV14
j_gene: TRBJ1-4
CDR3aa: CASSQSGTGERKLFF

v_gene: TRBV7-9
j_gene: TRBJ1-1
CDR3aa: CASSPLGGATEAFF

v_gene: TRBV19
j_gene: TRBJ2-2
CDR3aa: CAISDLFNTGELFF

v_gene: TRBV7-6
j_gene: TRBJ2-3
CDR3aa: CASSSLGGATDTQYF

v_gene: TRBV9
j_gene: TRBJ1-2
CDR3aa: CASSVGSGGTYGYTF

v_gene: TRBV6-6
j_gene: TRBJ1-5
CDR3aa: CASSYYGDRIQPQHF

v_gene: TRBV4-3
j_gene: TRBJ1-2
CDR3aa: CASSYDRDYTF

v_gene: TRBV13
j_gene: TRBJ2-3
CDR3aa: CASSSGTSGGVLWDTQYF

v_gene: TRBV7-7
j_gene: TRBJ2-3
CDR3aa: CASSPEILNTDTQYF

v_gene: TRBV5-4
j_gene: TRBJ1-5
CDR3aa: CASSIQGDDQHF

v_gene: TRBV5-6
j_gene: TRBJ2-7
CDR3aa: CASSLQWSEQYF

v_gene: TRBV5-6
j_gene: TRBJ1-1
CDR3aa: CASSPGTGNTEAFF

v_gene: TRBV2
j_gene: TRBJ2-4
CDR3aa: CASSGRDRGPDIQYF

v_gene: TRBV12-3/TRBV12-4
j_gene: TRBJ2-1
CDR3aa: CASTGTASNEQFF

v_gene: TRBV29-1
j_gene: TRBJ1-1
CDR3aa: CSVQGSFHTEAFF

v_gene: TRBV27
j_gene: TRBJ2-7
CDR3aa: CASSRGYSYEQYF

v_gene: TRBV15
j_gene: TRBJ1-2
CDR3aa: CATSKRDTSGYGYTF

v_gene: TRBV7-2
j_gene: TRBJ1-1
CDR3aa: CASSLSGGRSANTEAFF

v_gene: TRBV11-2
j_gene: TRBJ2-7
CDR3aa: CASSFNKGHLYEQYF

v_gene: TRBV2
j_gene: TRBJ1-4
CDR3aa: CASCSGTGYEKLFF

v_gene: TRBV7-2
j_gene: TRBJ1-5
CDR3aa: CASSSRLTGTGNQPQHF

v_gene: TRBV5-1
j_gene: TRBJ2-3
CDR3aa: CASSGRTSDTDTQYF

v_gene: TRBV21-1
j_gene: TRBJ1-2
CDR3aa: CAIRVGAYGYTF

v_gene: TRBV5-4
j_gene: TRBJ2-7
CDR3aa: CASSTGQGSYEQYF

v_gene: TRBV5-6
j_gene: TRBJ1-2
CDR3aa: CASRQMPHGYTF

v_gene: TRBV19
j_gene: TRBJ1-1
CDR3aa: CASSWAGVRDTEAFF

v_gene: TRBV6-5
j_gene: TRBJ2-1
CDR3aa: CASSYSGGGAYNEQFF

v_gene: TRBV7-3
j_gene: TRBJ2-5
CDR3aa: CASSLEGLETQYF

v_gene: TRBV7-6
j_gene: TRBJ2-7
CDR3aa: CASSLGQGEETSYEQYF

v_gene: TRBV7-9
j_gene: TRBJ1-2
CDR3aa: CASSLPTGGYTF

v_gene: TRBV4-3
j_gene: TRBJ2-1
CDR3aa: CASSQSSGDYNEQFF

v_gene: TRBV5-4
j_gene: TRBJ2-3
CDR3aa: CASSLDRGSTDTQYF

v_gene: TRBV3-1/TRBV3-2
j_gene: TRBJ2-3
CDR3aa: CASSQVPAADTQYF

v_gene: TRBV2
j_gene: TRBJ2-5
CDR3aa: CASSLAASGGQETQYF

v_gene: TRBV6-2/TRBV6-3
j_gene: TRBJ2-5
CDR3aa: CASSYPGLVTQYF

v_gene: TRBV2
j_gene: TRBJ1-2
CDR3aa: CASSEYASYGYTF

v_gene: TRBV10-3
j_gene: TRBJ1-3
CDR3aa: CAISLGQPKQGDTIYF

v_gene: TRBV7-8
j_gene: TRBJ2-1
CDR3aa: CASSFAGGLANEQFF

v_gene: TRBV13
j_gene: TRBJ1-1
CDR3aa: CASTVQGGNTEAFF

v_gene: TRBV7-9
j_gene: TRBJ1-4
CDR3aa: CASSLVPNNEKLFF

v_gene: TRBV3-1/TRBV3-2
j_gene: TRBJ1-2
CDR3aa: CASSQVKYGYTF

v_gene: TRBV7-6
j_gene: TRBJ2-6
CDR3aa: CASSRTGVGANVLTF

v_gene: TRBV7-8
j_gene: TRBJ1-4
CDR3aa: CASSLSVRGRKSVEKLFF

v_gene: TRBV7-2
j_gene: TRBJ1-3
CDR3aa: CASSLVVSAGSGNTIYF

v_gene: TRBV4-3
j_gene: TRBJ1-2
CDR3aa: CASSQENYYGYTF